One sample yielded the 6 T cell receptor beta chains listed below, sequenced in a study of blood T cell repertoires in COVID-19. Libraries were prepared by immunoSEQ multiplex PCR; TCRdb keeps only in-frame clonotypes and omits some of them. The table has 150,000 to 200,000 clones, about nine tenths seen once. The source material was peripheral blood. The receptors stem from a man between 18 and 35 years old who had recovered from COVID-19.

The chain uses TRBV19 and TRBJ2-1, with 12 bases identical to TRBD2. With V trimmed by 5 bases and J by 7 bases, 3 bases remained unmatched. Germline V lookup: CDR1 LNHDA, CDR2 SQIVND (reference sequence). This CDR3 is 14 amino acids long. CDR3 sequence (DNA): TGTGCCAGTAGTCAGACTAGCGGGAGTAATGAGCAGTTCTTC. Translating it yields CASSQTSGSNEQFF.

The genes are TRBV21-1 and TRBJ2-1; the DNA was not used to check the table's D call, TRBD2. TRBV21-1 is a listed pseudogene. This CDR3 has 17 amino acids. In DNA form, the CDR3 reads TGTGCCAGCAGCGGGAGGGGCGGACTAGCGGGTATAAGAGAGCAGTTCTTC. Translated: CASSGRGGLAGIREQFF.

The gene calls are TRBV11-2 and TRBJ2-7; no clear D. Trimming stripped 7 bases from V and 0 bases from J, with 10 bases between. There are 13 residues in the CDR3. CDR1 is SGHAT, CDR2 FQNNGV, per germline. CDR3 coding DNA: TGTGCCAGCAAAGGCGGAACCTCCTACGAGCAGTACTTC. Translating it yields CASKGGTSYEQYF.

The gene calls are TRBV27 and TRBJ2-3, with 7 bases aligning to TRBD2. The ends lost 3 bases at V and 4 bases at J; junction bases unmatched: 4. This CDR3 is built from 14 residues. Germline V gene data show CDR1 as MNHEY and CDR2 as SMNVEV (reference sequence). CDR3 region: CASSFIRGADTQYF. For the CDR3, the DNA is TGTGCCAGCAGTTTTATACGGGGGGCAGATACGCAGTATTTT.

The chain is built from TRBV7-8 and TRBJ1-2, with TRBD1 identical over 9 bases. Germline trimming cut 4 bases from V and 7 bases from J; bases unmatched to any gene: 7. Germline CDR1 reads SGHVS; CDR2 reads FQNEAQ. The CDR3 is made up of 14 amino acids. The CDR3 DNA reads as TGTGCCAGCAGCTCTACGGGACAGGGCGGTGGCTACACCTTC. This encodes CASSSTGQGGGYTF.

The chain employs TRBV24-1 and TRBJ2-1; 10 bases agree with TRBD2. Germline loops: CDR1 KGHDR, CDR2 SFDVKD. The V segment lost 3 bases and the J segment 5 bases; nucleotides outside the gene matches: 6. The length of the CDR3 is 16 residues. CDR3 loop: CATSDPTSGTNNEQFF. CDR3 DNA: TGTGCCACCAGTGATCCCACTAGCGGGACCAACAATGAGCAGTTCTTC.